The subject of this entry is one T cell receptor beta chain. There is no known antigen for this receptor. Base qualities are not at hand, and no much larger clone is one base apart. The method behind the library was PCR. Instead of multiplex PCR, a modified RACE PCR protocol was used to amplify TCR alpha and beta chains from RNA. Libraries were sequenced on an Illumina MiSeq, and raw reads were demultiplexed by sample-specific barcode combinations. Turning to the authors' computational methods: MiXCR software was used to identify TCR clonotypes from the sequencing reads. TCRdb cleaned the public reads at Q25 with fastp, built clones with MiXCR and kept in-frame beta chains. Rows with one shared CDR3 protein collapse into an entry with the most common genes and DNA. The V and J calls were not made by the authors but by TCRdb's processing. In all, the sample holds approximately 3,000 distinct CDR3 sequences, and roughly 10% of those were seen once. About 32% of the sample rests with the top ten.

These data originate in a study of T cells in AML relapse after transplant (dated by TCRdb to 2018 to 2020). Turning to the overall study: Remission controls were clinically matched patients who maintained long-term complete remission with more than 3 years of follow-up. Remission samples were obtained from bone marrow collected about 1 year after HSCT from patients in whom complete remission was maintained. This retrospective study examined inhibitory receptor expression and TCR repertoires of bone marrow T cells in patients who received allogeneic HSCT for myeloid malignancy.

The CDR3 measures 17 amino acids from cysteine to phenylalanine. The only DNA kept is the CDR3, 51 bases in frame from the first base. CDR1 SGHDT and CDR2 YYEEEE were looked up in the germline V gene. The trim is 2 bases for V and 3 bases for J, with a gap of 19 bases between the germline ends. The investigation overall reported the following: The TCR repertoire comparisons were based on very few samples, with only a few individuals in each group for unsorted bone marrow.

The chain was built from TRBV5-6 and TRBJ2-3; the D segment could be TRBD1, given 6 matching bases. Specimen: bone marrow, either the whole sample or a sorted T cell fraction (not recorded which), collected in complete remission. The receptor was derived from a human donor who had a stem cell transplant for acute myeloid leukemia. Following transplantation, T cells from the graft donor may be among those present. DNA sequence: TGTGCCAGCAGCTTTTTGTCTTGGCAGGGGATGACAGATACGCAGTATTTT. Its protein reads: CASSFLSWQGMTDTQYF.